These 8 T cell receptor beta chains originate from one sample sequenced in a study of blood T cell repertoires in COVID-19. The assay was immunoSEQ multiplex PCR, and TCRdb's table has in-frame clones only and misses some. The sample contains around 26,000 clones, more than 65% of which appear only once. Sequenced material: peripheral blood. These receptors were taken from a human donor in a cohort sampled during active COVID-19.

This chain uses TRBV20-1 with TRBJ2-3; 13 bases map to TRBD2. Germline CDR1 DFQATT, CDR2 SNEGSKA (reference sequence). J lost 5 bases, V lost 6 bases, and 20 bases had no gene match. The CDR3 runs to 19 residues. The CDR3 region has the DNA TGCAGTGCAAGTAAATCCGGGACTAGCGGGGAGGGTTATGGAGATACGCAGTATTTT. Its translation: CSASKSGTSGEGYGDTQYF.

This clone counts as medium-sized. The chain links TRBV4-3 to TRBJ1-2, with D unresolved. Germline V gene sequence: CDR1 LGHNA, CDR2 YSLEER. The V and J ends lost 0 bases and 5 bases respectively, with 13 bases between them. The CDR3 extends over 15 amino acids. In nucleotides, the CDR3 is TGCGCCAGCAGCCAAGAGGTTCAGAGCGCTTATGGCTACACCTTC. Its translation is CASSQEVQSAYGYTF.

This clone came up once. V is TRBV5-1 and J is TRBJ1-4; D may be TRBD1 (6 bases). Germline CDR1 reads SGHRS; CDR2 reads YFSETQ. The CDR3 runs to 14 residues. V shed 2 bases and J shed 5 bases, with 10 bases lying between them. CDR3 coding DNA: TGCGCCAGCAGCTTCGGGGACAAGAATGAAAAACTGTTTTTT. Its translation is CASSFGDKNEKLFF. Full variable domain (missing parts from reference TRBV5-1 and TRBJ1-4): KAGVTQTPRYLIKTRGQQVTLSCSPISGHRSVSWYQQTPGQGLQFLFEYFSETQRNKGNFPGRFSGRQFSNSRSEMNVSTLELGDSALYLCASSFGDKNEKLFFGSGTQLSVL.

The table lists this clone with a count of one. This chain uses TRBV27 with TRBJ2-6; TRBD1 agrees at 7 bases. Germline V lookup: CDR1 MNHEY, CDR2 SMNVEV (reference sequence). The CDR3 sequence is 14 residues long. V was clipped by 5 bases and J by 3 bases; unmatched bases: 1. This chain's CDR3 is CASSNRGGANVLTF. CDR3 DNA: TGTGCCAGCAGTAACAGGGGTGGGGCCAACGTCCTGACTTTC.

V and J are TRBV4-3 and TRBJ2-5, with 7 positions matching TRBD1. The germline V gene encodes CDR1 LGHNA and CDR2 YSLEER. The ends lost 1 base at V and 3 bases at J; junction bases unmatched: 5. CDR3 length equals 15 residues. CDR3 residues: CASSQGTGPEETQYF. The CDR3 bases are TGCGCCAGCAGCCAAGGGACAGGCCCAGAAGAGACCCAGTACTTC.

This chain links TRBV7-9 with TRBJ1-4, with 9 positions matching TRBD1. The CDR3 is made up of 14 amino acids. The junction had 5 bases not matched to a gene; V was cut back by 5 bases and J by 7 bases. From germline, CDR1 is SEHNR and CDR2 FQNEAQ (reference sequence). The chain's CDR3 is CASSPGQGREKLFF. In DNA form, the CDR3 reads TGTGCCAGCAGCCCTGGACAGGGGCGTGAAAAACTGTTTTTT.

The V gene is TRBV6-1, the J gene TRBJ2-1; D is undetermined. Germline lookup yields CDR1 MNHNS and CDR2 SASEGT. This CDR3 region has 13 residues. The V end lost 1 base, the J end lost 12 bases, and 13 bases lay between the germline ends. CDR3 nucleotide sequence: TGTGCCAGCAGTGAAGGACAACATAAAAGGCAGTTCTTC. Translating gives CASSEGQHKRQFF.

Only a few counts were recorded for this clone. The chain uses TRBV19 and TRBJ2-7; D is possibly TRBD1 (6 bases). Germline-derived CDR1 and CDR2 are LNHDA and SQIVND (reference sequence). The CDR3 runs 14 residues. V lost 6 bases and J lost 6, with 18 bases in between. CDR3 amino acids: CASSQTGRGFEQYF. The CDR3 DNA reads TGTGCCAGTAGCCAGACAGGCCGGGGATTCGAGCAGTACTTC.